Below, 8 T cell receptor beta chains from the same sample are listed, as sequenced in a study of early T cells in non-severe SARS-CoV-2 infection. TCRdb passed the 5' RACE reads through MiXCR, listing each CDR3 protein once. The table lists 50,000 or so distinct CDR3 sequences, roughly 12% of them singletons. Specimen: whole blood. These TCRs come from an adult who was a healthcare worker with PCR-confirmed SARS-CoV-2 infection or an uninfected control (not recorded which).

This clonotype showed up many times. The CDR3 bases are TGTGCCAGCAGCCCGGGGGGGGGCGTTAAAGGCGAGCAGTACTTC. Its protein product is CASSPGGGVKGEQYF. The genes are TRBV7-2 and TRBJ2-7, with 8 bases aligning to TRBD2. This CDR3 has 15 amino acids. Germline V lookup: CDR1 SGHTA, CDR2 FQGNSA. The J segment lost 6 bases and the V segment lost 5 bases, leaving 12 bases of the junction unmatched.

This clonotype occurred many times. The rearrangement uses TRBV29-1 and TRBJ2-7; no definite D call. Deletions cut 4 bases from V and 2 bases from J, with 15 bases between. The CDR3 contains 14 residues. Looked up from germline, CDR1 is SQVTM and CDR2 is ANQGSEA. The CDR3 is CSVGILGEAYEQYF. The CDR3 DNA is TGCAGCGTTGGAATTCTGGGCGAAGCCTACGAGCAGTACTTC.

The CDR3 coding sequence is TGTGCCAGCAGGCATGGGACTGGCACAGATACGCAGTATTTT. The encoded protein is CASRHGTGTDTQYF. The chain joins TRBV12-3 or TRBV12-4 to TRBJ2-3, with TRBD2 as a possible D gene (6 bases). The V end was cut by 6 bases, the J end by 1 base, with 11 bases between. The CDR3 sequence is 14 residues long.

This clonotype has just a few counts. This rearrangement joins TRBV4-3 to TRBJ1-2; D remains ambiguous. The CDR3 has 14 amino acids. Trimming took 0 bases from V and 2 from J, leaving 7 bases between them. Germline loops: CDR1 LGHNA, CDR2 YSLEER. CDR3 amino acids: CASSQDSGNYGYTF. In nucleotides, the CDR3 is TGCGCCAGCAGCCAAGATTCGGGGAACTATGGCTACACCTTC.

The chain uses TRBV4-2 and TRBJ2-1, with 7 bases lining up with TRBD2. The CDR3 runs to 14 residues. In germline, CDR1 is LGHNA, CDR2 YNFKEQ. Germline trimming cut 0 bases from V and 10 bases from J; bases unmatched to any gene: 6. The CDR3 spells CASSQELAGLEQFF. CDR3 coding DNA: TGTGCCAGCAGCCAAGAGCTTGCGGGACTAGAGCAGTTCTTC.

The chain uses TRBV6-2 or TRBV6-3 and TRBJ1-4, with D perhaps matching TRBD1 (5 bases). From germline, CDR1 is MNHEY and CDR2 SVGEGT. The CDR3 runs to 12 residues. Between the trimmed V and J ends, which lost 8 bases and 8 bases, there was a span of 12 bases. CDR3 DNA sequence: TGTGCCAGCGGGCGCGGGGCGGAAAAACTGTTTTTT. Encoded protein: CASGRGAEKLFF.

This clonotype was seen more than once but under ten times. The chain recombines TRBV28 with TRBJ1-6; D possibly corresponds to TRBD1 (5 bases). The CDR3 contains 12 residues. V dropped 5 bases and J dropped 7 bases, with 6 bases sitting between them. The V gene's germline CDR1 is MDHEN and CDR2 SYDVKM. The CDR3 reads CASSGGNSPLHF. CDR3 DNA: TGTGCCAGCAGTGGGGGGAATTCACCCCTCCACTTT.

CDR3 amino acids: CASRAPGEATEAFF. The CDR3 DNA follows: TGTGCCAGCAGAGCTCCCGGGGAGGCCACTGAAGCTTTCTTT. This rearrangement joins TRBV28 to TRBJ1-1; D is uncertain. The germline gives CDR1 MDHEN, CDR2 SYDVKM. The V and J ends lost 6 bases and 4 bases respectively, with 15 bases between them. This CDR3 is 14 amino acids long.